Below are 17 T cell receptor beta chains sequenced from a single sample in a study of CD8+ T cells in alopecia areata. In each case, RNA was isolated and then reverse transcribed into cDNA as the sequencing template. Here immunoSEQ multiplex PCR was the method, and the copy in TCRdb shows in-frame clones only, minus some. This sample shows about 270,000 clones and no singletons; approximately 1.2% rests with the ten largest. It was with CD4, CD8alpha, NKG2D, NKG2ACE and other markers that pooled cutaneous lymph node cells were sorted. Sequencing used CD4+ T cells sorted from a lymph node. The receptors here all came from a C3H/HeJ mouse with alopecia areata. MHC haplotype: H2-k.

This clone was seen a few times. Gene labels here are mouse ones. Coverage ceases 4 residues before the CDR3 finishes, and the germline J gene fills in the end. The V gene is TRBV13-1, the J gene TRBJ2-7; a possible D gene is TRBD1 (7 bases). The CDR3 has 15 amino acids. Germline assignment: CDR1 NSHNY and CDR2 SYGAGN. Trimming stripped 0 bases from V and 2 bases from J, with 12 bases between. Incomplete CDR3 DNA: TGTGCCAGCAGTGATGCGAGGGGGCGGACCTAT. Amino acid sequence: CASSDARGRTY. The entire CDR3 protein is CASSDARGRTYEQYF.

This clone was seen at least ten times. Gene names denote mouse genes. The CDR3 end is not reached by the read, which stops 4 residues before it; the germline J gene fills it in. The same CDR3 arises from other DNA sequences in this sample as well. V and J are TRBV19 and TRBJ2-2; a possible D gene is TRBD1 (6 bases). The CDR3 runs to 13 residues. V lost 5 bases to trimming and J lost 1 base, with 6 bases between them. Germline V gene data show CDR1 as FNHDT and CDR2 as SITEND (reference sequence). CDR3 loop: CASRDRNTGQLYF. The DNA read from the CDR3 is TGTGCCAGCAGGGACAGAAACACCGGG.

To note about this clone: The germline and genes are mouse ones. The read ends 4 residues early relative to the CDR3; the germline J gene fills the gap. The V gene is TRBV19, the J gene TRBJ1-1; D possibly corresponds to TRBD1 (5 bases). CDR1 is FNHDT and CDR2 is SITEND in the germline V gene (reference sequence). Trimming took off 2 bases at V and 3 bases at J, with 5 bases between the two ends. The CDR3 spans 12 residues. Partial CDR3 DNA: TGTGCCAGCAGTATGGGGGACACA. This sequence encodes CASSMGDT. The CDR3 reads in full as CASSMGDTEVFF.

This clone occurred many times. Gene names and germline match the mouse. Coverage ceases 4 residues before the CDR3 finishes, and the germline J gene fills in the end. The chain combines TRBV13-1 with TRBJ2-2; tentative D call: TRBD1 (5 bases). The CDR3 totals 14 residues. Trimming removed 2 bases at V and 4 bases at J, with 9 bases between. Per germline, CDR1 NSHNY and CDR2 SYGAGN. The CDR3: CASSDRVRTGQLYF. Incomplete CDR3 DNA: TGTGCCAGCAGTGACAGGGTTCGCACCGGG.

This clone was counted a few times. Gene names are the mouse ones. The CDR3 end is not reached by the read, which stops 3 residues before it; the germline J gene fills it in. The rearrangement joins TRBV1 to TRBJ1-6; TRBD1 aligns across 7 bases. TRBJ1-6 belongs to the ORF category, with a function that is uncertain. The junction had 3 bases not matched to a gene; V was cut back by 0 bases and J by 4 bases. From germline, CDR1 is NSQYPW and CDR2 LRSPGD (reference sequence). The CDR3 consists of 16 residues. CDR3 DNA (partial): TGCACCTGCAGTGCAGAATTCAGGGGGTATAATTCGCCC. Translation: CTCSAEFRGYNSP. The CDR3 in its entirety is CTCSAEFRGYNSPLYF.

Remarks on this clone: Mouse names are used for the genes. Read data end 4 residues before the CDR3 end; the end is taken from the germline J gene. The chain recombines TRBV14 with TRBJ1-2; 9 nucleotides match TRBD1. This CDR3 region has 15 residues. V shed 4 bases and J 2 bases; nucleotides not matched to a gene: 6. Germline V lookup: CDR1 SGHDT, CDR2 FRDEAV. CDR3 sequence: CASSLGQGRNSDYTF. CDR3 bases read: TGTGCCAGCAGTCTAGGACAGGGGAGGAACTCC. Using reference TRBV14 and TRBJ1-2 for the parts outside the CDR3, the full variable domain is EAGVTQSPRYAVLQEGQAVSFWCDPISGHDTLYWYQQPRDQGPQLLVYFRDEAVIDNSQLPSDRFSAVRPKGTNSTLKIQSAKQGDTATYLCASSLGQGRNSDYTFGSGTRLLVI.

In regard to this clone: Gene names follow the mouse nomenclature. The read ends 3 residues shy of where the CDR3 ends; the end is completed using the germline J gene. This chain uses TRBV13-2 with TRBJ1-6; 10 bases are shared with TRBD1. TRBJ1-6 is identified as an open reading frame with a role that is uncertain. Germline CDR1 is NNHNN and CDR2 is SYGAGS (reference sequence). J was trimmed by 7 bases and V by 7 bases; bases with no gene match: 5. The CDR3 extends over 14 amino acids. The CDR3: CASRDRGGNSPLYF. The sequenced part of the CDR3 DNA is TGTGCCAGCAGGGACAGGGGAGGGAATTCGCCC.

In regard to this clone: All gene names here are mouse names. The read stops 4 residues short of the end of the CDR3; the missing end is completed from the germline J gene. Other DNA sequences from this sample encode an identical CDR3 as well. The chain employs TRBV17 and TRBJ2-7; 9 bases map to TRBD2. This CDR3 comprises 15 residues. The germline gives CDR1 MNHDT, CDR2 YYDKIL. CDR3 DNA (partial): TGTGCTAGCAGTAGAGATTCCTGGGGGGGTTAT. It encodes CASSRDSWGGY. The full CDR3 is CASSRDSWGGYEQYF.

In the case of this clone: The gene symbols are mouse symbols. Read sequence stops 4 residues before the CDR3 end, and the germline J gene provides the missing end. This sequence joins TRBV13-1 and TRBJ2-1; D is unresolved. CDR3 length equals 15 residues. V lost 3 bases, J lost 0 bases, and 10 bases lay in between. Germline V gene data show CDR1 as NSHNY and CDR2 as SYGAGN. This chain's CDR3 is CASSGDKYNYAEQFF. The sequenced part of the CDR3 DNA is TGTGCCAGCAGTGGTGACAAATATAACTATGCT.

In the case of this clone: Mouse gene names and germline throughout. Coverage ceases 4 residues before the CDR3 finishes, and the germline J gene fills in the end. The rearrangement joins TRBV13-3 to TRBJ2-2; D is possibly TRBD1 (8 bases). V was pared by 2 bases and J by 2 bases, with 10 bases between. CDR1 and CDR2 from the germline V gene are NNHDY and SYVADS. The CDR3 totals 15 residues. CDR3 DNA (partial): TGTGCCAGCAGTGAACAGGGGGGCAACACCGGG. Its protein is CASSEQGGNTG. The CDR3 in full is CASSEQGGNTGQLYF.

With respect to this clone: The gene symbols are mouse symbols. The read falls 3 residues short of the CDR3 end, and the missing part is taken from the germline J gene. In the same sample, other DNA sequences code for this CDR3. This chain uses TRBV1 with TRBJ1-6; D call uncertain. TRBJ1-6 qualifies as an ORF whose function is uncertain. V shed 4 bases and J shed 7 bases, with 5 bases lying between them. The length of the CDR3 is 12 residues. Germline V gene lookup returns CDR1 NSQYPW and CDR2 LRSPGD (reference sequence). Partial CDR3 DNA: TGCACCTGCAGTGGTCAGAATTCGCCC. The encoded protein is CTCSGQNSP. The full CDR3 reads CTCSGQNSPLYF.

A word on this clone: The listed genes are named as in mouse. From the germline J gene comes the end of the CDR3, since the read stops 4 residues before it. The rearrangement uses TRBV19 and TRBJ2-1, with a weak D call TRBD1 (8 bases). V lost 1 base and J 6 bases, leaving 11 bases between the germline ends. CDR1 FNHDT and CDR2 SITEND come from the germline V gene (reference sequence). This CDR3 spans 14 amino acids. The chain's CDR3 is CASSINRGGAEQFF. The CDR3 bases that were read are TGTGCCAGCAGTATAAACAGGGGGGGTGCT.

This clone was detected a few times. Mouse names are used for the genes. Read data end 4 residues before the CDR3 end; the end is taken from the germline J gene. This chain connects TRBV19 to TRBJ1-2, with a weak D call TRBD1 (5 bases). Trimming cost V 0 bases and J 0 bases, with 9 bases left between them. Germline V gives CDR1 FNHDT, CDR2 SITEND (reference sequence). This CDR3 has 15 residues. Here the CDR3 reads CASSIAPTANSDYTF. The part of the CDR3 DNA that was read is TGTGCCAGCAGTATAGCTCCGACAGCAAACTCC.

This clone was seen a handful of times. Gene names denote mouse genes. The sequenced fragment ends 4 residues before the CDR3 boundary, so the rest is inferred from the germline J gene. The rearrangement joins TRBV31 to TRBJ2-5; 8 positions agree with TRBD2. Germline-derived CDR1 and CDR2 are GKSSPN and SITVG. This CDR3 has 13 amino acids. The CDR3: CAWIGGARDTQYF. CDR3 bases read: TGTGCCTGGATCGGGGGGGCGCGGGAC.

Regarding this clone: Mouse germline and gene names are used. Coverage ceases 4 residues before the CDR3 finishes, and the germline J gene fills in the end. Within the sample, other DNA sequences also encode this same CDR3. The rearrangement uses TRBV19 and TRBJ2-1, with 8 bases fitting TRBD2. CDR1 is FNHDT and CDR2 is SITEND in the germline V gene (reference sequence). J lost 0 bases, V lost 4 bases, and 3 bases had no gene match. The length of the CDR3 is 15 residues. The part of the CDR3 DNA that was read is TGTGCCAGCAGTGGTCTGGGGGGTAACTATGCT. Its protein product is CASSGLGGNYA. The entire CDR3 sequence reads CASSGLGGNYAEQFF.

This clone appeared many times. The gene symbols are mouse symbols. Coverage ceases 4 residues before the CDR3 finishes, and the germline J gene fills in the end. This sample also contains other DNA sequences that code for the same CDR3. The V and J genes are TRBV13-1 and TRBJ2-7; 8 bases fit TRBD2. The CDR3 runs to 13 residues. CDR1 is NSHNY and CDR2 is SYGAGN in the germline V gene. Incomplete CDR3 DNA: TGTGCCAGCAGTGAGAGGACTGGGTAT. Translation: CASSERTGY. The whole CDR3 protein is CASSERTGYEQYF.

Comment on this clone: Each gene name is a mouse one. The CDR3 end falls 4 residues outside the read, so it is completed with the germline J gene. Different DNA sequences within this sample yield the same CDR3. The genes are TRBV31 and TRBJ1-2, with D possibly TRBD1 on 5 matching bases. V lost 2 bases, J lost 2 bases, and 6 bases lay in between. CDR1 is GKSSPN and CDR2 is SITVG in the germline V gene. This CDR3 is 12 amino acids long. The chain's CDR3 is CAWSEGNSDYTF. CDR3 DNA, as far as it was read: TGTGCCTGGAGTGAGGGGAACTCC.